Reported below is one TCR beta chain. Because it lacks the conserved phenylalanine or tryptophan at the end, this CDR3 is likely a read error. Because the CDR3's place on the DNA is in doubt, the DNA is left out and the CDR3 is given as listed by TCRdb. TCRbeta libraries were built with three rounds of nested PCR, modified from ARM-PCR. Via MiXCR, TCRdb re-called the multiplex PCR reads, giving one row per CDR3 protein. The sample includes over 110,000 distinct CDR3 sequences, around 61% of them seen just once. This entry belongs to a study of tumor and adjacent non-tumor tissue in lung cancer. This sample's RNA came from whole unsorted tissue. Sequenced material: lung tumor tissue. The sequence was obtained from a man aged 55 to 70 with small cell lung cancer.

CDR3 loop: CSAREPSDYERYL. The chain couples TRBV20-1 to TRBJ2-7. Germline values: CDR1 DFQATT, CDR2 SNEGSKA (reference sequence). The CDR3 region is 13 residues in length, termini included.